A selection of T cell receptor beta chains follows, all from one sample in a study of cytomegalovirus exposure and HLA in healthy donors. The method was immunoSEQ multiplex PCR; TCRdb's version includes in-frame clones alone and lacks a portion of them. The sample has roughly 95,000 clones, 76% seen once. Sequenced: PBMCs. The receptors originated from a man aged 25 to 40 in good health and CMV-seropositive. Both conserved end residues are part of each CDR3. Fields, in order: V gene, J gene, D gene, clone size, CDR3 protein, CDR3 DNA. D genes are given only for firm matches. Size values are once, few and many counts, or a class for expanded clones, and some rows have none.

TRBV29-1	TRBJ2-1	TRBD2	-	CSVEPAGAPNEQFF	TGCAGCGTTGAACCAGCGGGAGCCCCCAATGAGCAGTTCTTC
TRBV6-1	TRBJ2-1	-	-	CASSERGSNYNEQFF	TGTGCCAGCAGTGAACGGGGGTCTAATTACAATGAGCAGTTCTTC
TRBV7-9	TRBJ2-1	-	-	CASSHRTSGREQFF	TGTGCCAGCAGCCACCGGACTTCAGGTCGGGAGCAGTTCTTC
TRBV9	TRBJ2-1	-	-	CASSGWDLDNEQFF	TGTGCCAGCAGCGGTTGGGACTTGGACAATGAGCAGTTCTTC
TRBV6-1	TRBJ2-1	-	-	CASSVEGQVYNEQFF	TGTGCCAGCAGTGTAGAGGGACAAGTATACAATGAGCAGTTCTTC
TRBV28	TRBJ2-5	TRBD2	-	CASVPGGGETQYF	TGTGCCAGCGTGCCCGGGGGGGGAGAGACCCAGTACTTC
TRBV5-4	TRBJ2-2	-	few	CASNPEGLAVNTGELFF	TGTGCCAGCAACCCGGAGGGGCTAGCAGTAAACACCGGGGAGCTGTTTTTT
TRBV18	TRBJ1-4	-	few	CASSPGRLNEKLFF	TGTGCCAGCTCACCGGGGAGGCTCAATGAAAAACTGTTTTTT
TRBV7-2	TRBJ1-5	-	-	CASSSQARGNQPQHF	TGTGCCAGCAGCTCACAGGCGCGCGGAAATCAGCCCCAGCATTTT
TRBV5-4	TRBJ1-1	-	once	CASSPPGQLNTEAFF	TGTGCCAGCAGCCCCCCAGGTCAACTCAACACTGAAGCTTTCTTT
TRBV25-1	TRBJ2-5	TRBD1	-	CASQGTGADQETQYF	TGTGCCAGCCAAGGGACAGGGGCCGACCAAGAGACCCAGTACTTC
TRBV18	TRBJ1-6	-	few	CASPQIWRENNSPLHF	TGTGCCAGTCCTCAGATATGGCGGGAAAATAATTCACCCCTCCACTTT
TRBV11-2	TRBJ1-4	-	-	CASSPSRTDNEKLFF	TGTGCCAGCAGCCCTTCTCGGACAGACAATGAAAAACTGTTTTTT
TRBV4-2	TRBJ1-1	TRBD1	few	CASNRLGQGDTEAFF	TGTGCCAGCAACCGCCTTGGACAGGGGGACACTGAAGCTTTCTTT
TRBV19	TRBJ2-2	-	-	CASSIVSGSNTGELFF	TGTGCCAGTAGTATAGTCTCCGGTTCGAACACCGGGGAGCTGTTTTTT
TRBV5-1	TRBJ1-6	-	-	CASSLSSGNNSPLHF	TGCGCCAGCAGCTTGAGTTCAGGGAATAATTCACCCCTCCACTTT
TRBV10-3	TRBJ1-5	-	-	CAISVTGLEFNQPQHF	TGTGCCATCAGTGTCACGGGTCTCGAATTTAATCAGCCCCAGCATTTT
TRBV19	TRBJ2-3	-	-	CASSWPSMSTDTQYF	TGTGCCAGTAGTTGGCCCTCCATGAGCACAGATACGCAGTATTTT